The entry below describes one TCR beta chain. This sample was included in a study of human T cells and chemical hapten exposure. Treatment denoted: therapeutic diphenylcyclopropenone sensitization with weekly scalp DPC. The library attached unique molecular identifiers to individual cDNA molecules. One entry per CDR3 protein, called by TCRdb with MiXCR from the reads. The sample includes about 5,100 distinct CDR3 sequences, around half of them seen just once. CDR1 is MDHEN, CDR2 SYDVKM, per germline. The CDR3 contains 13 residues. This receptor was taken from an adult with alopecia areata. Some clones in this sample may be carry-over from other donors' samples. This table probably holds off-target reads from a library built for another chain. The rearrangement links TRBV28 to TRBJ2-5; tentatively, D is TRBD1 or TRBD2 (5 bases each). Specimen: whole blood, collected before DPC sensitization or 2, 6, or about 24 weeks after (not recorded which). The CDR3 nucleotides are TGTGCTTCTCGGGGCGGAGGTCGAGAGACCCAGTACTTC. It yields the protein CASRGGGRETQYF. The whole variable domain, remainder taken from reference TRBV28 and TRBJ2-5, is DVKVTQSSRYLVKRTGEKVFLECVQDMDHENMFWYRQDPGLGLRLIYFSYDVKMKEKGDIPEGYSVSREKKERFSLILESASTNQTSMYLCASRGGGRETQYFGPGTRLLVL.